Sequencing of this TCR beta chain was carried out in a study of technical replicates of blood from a few donors. The germline gives CDR1 SGHRS, CDR2 YFSETQ. V lost 3 bases to trimming and J lost 3 bases; unmatched junction nucleotides: 4. CDR3 length: 14 residues. Method: immunoSEQ multiplex PCR; TCRdb's copy keeps in-frame clones and lacks some. The data contain 65,000 to 80,000 clones, 98% of them singletons. Specimen: T cells isolated from PBMCs. This sequence joins TRBV5-1 and TRBJ1-2; 8 bases match TRBD1. This sequence was found in a human donor in good health. CDR3 residues: CASSWTGSDYGYTF. CDR3 bases: TGCGCCAGCAGCTGGACAGGGTCGGACTATGGCTACACCTTC.